This TCR beta chain was retrieved from a study of T cells expressing NK-cell markers. The wider study: Of eight sequenced donors, seven were HCMV-seropositive and one HCMV-seronegative.

In generating TCR beta cDNA, 5'RACE template switching with UMIs was used. TCRdb reprocessed the 5' RACE reads, keeping one entry per CDR3 protein, no DNA. This table holds 150,000 to 160,000 distinct CDR3 sequences. The V gene's germline CDR1 is SNHLY and CDR2 FYNNEI. The CDR3 runs to 15 residues. Sequenced sample: blood T cells: a sorted CD56 or NKG2C T cell subset, CD4+ or CD8+ T cells, or bulk PBMC T cells (not recorded which). The receptor comes from a woman aged 45 to 65 in good health. The rearrangement uses TRBV2 and TRBJ2-4; TCRdb gives TRBD2 as the D gene, but with no DNA this cannot be confirmed. The CDR3 is CASSRLAGPKNIQYF.